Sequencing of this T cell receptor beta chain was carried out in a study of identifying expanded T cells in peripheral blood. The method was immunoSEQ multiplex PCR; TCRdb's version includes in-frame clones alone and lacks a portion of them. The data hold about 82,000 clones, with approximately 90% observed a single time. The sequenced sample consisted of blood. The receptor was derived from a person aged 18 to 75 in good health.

DNA of the CDR3: TGTGCCGCTCCCGAGCAGTACTTC. This codes for CAAPEQYF. J is TRBJ2-7 and V is TRBV7-9; D is ambiguous. This CDR3 spans 8 amino acids. Looked up from germline, CDR1 is SEHNR and CDR2 is FQNEAQ (reference sequence). V was cut by 11 bases and J by 6 bases, with 5 bases left in between. The variable domain in full, with the rest retrieved from reference TRBV7-9 and TRBJ2-7, is DTGVSQNPRHKITKRGQNVTFRCDPISEHNRLYWYRQTLGQGPEFLTYFQNEAQLEKSRLLSDRFSAERPKGSFSTLEIQRTEQGDSAMYLCAAPEQYFGPGTRLTVT.